The 21 T cell receptor beta chains in this list originate from one sample, sequenced in a study of OX40 agonist ivuxolimab in advanced cancers. The data were produced by immunoSEQ multiplex PCR, yet TCRdb's version contains in-frame clones alone and is incomplete. The sample contains some 120,000 clones, 85% to 95% of which appear only once. The sequences come from CD4+ or CD8+ T cells sorted from blood, collected in a trial of the OX40 agonist ivuxolimab. The receptors stem from an adult with an advanced solid tumor such as melanoma, head and neck, liver or kidney cancer.

This chain uses TRBV18 with TRBJ1-2, with a weak D call TRBD1 (5 bases). V was clipped by 3 bases and J by 6 bases, with 17 bases between them. The CDR3 spans 15 residues. CDR1 is KGHSH and CDR2 is LQKENI in the germline V gene. CDR3 DNA: TGTGCCAGCTCACCCCCGGGACTCCTTGACGATGGCTACACCTTC. It specifies CASSPPGLLDDGYTF.

The chain links TRBV15 to TRBJ2-3; either TRBD1 or TRBD2 may fit D (5 bases each). In germline, CDR1 is LNHNV, CDR2 YYDKDF (reference sequence). This CDR3 has 15 residues. V lost 5 bases, J lost 4 bases, and 16 bases lay in between. For the CDR3, the DNA is TGTGCCACCAGCGGGGGTCAGATGAATGCAGATACGCAGTATTTT. It codes for CATSGGQMNADTQYF. Based on the CDR3 plus reference TRBV15 and TRBJ2-3, the full variable domain is DAMVIQNPRYQVTQFGKPVTLSCSQTLNHNVMYWYQQKSSQAPKLLFHYYDKDFNNEADTPDNFQSRRPNTSFCFLDIRSPGLGDTAMYLCATSGGQMNADTQYFGPGTRLTVL.

The CDR3 DNA follows: TGTGCCAGTAGCATGGGACAGGGCTTTTACAATGAGCAGTTCTTC. Its translation: CASSMGQGFYNEQFF. J is TRBJ2-1 and V is TRBV19; 9 bases map to TRBD1. The CDR3 spans 15 residues. Trimming removed 6 bases from V and 4 bases from J; junction bases left unmatched: 7. From germline, CDR1 is LNHDA and CDR2 SQIVND (reference sequence). Full variable domain (rest looked up from reference TRBV19 and TRBJ2-1): DGGITQSPKYLFRKEGQNVTLSCEQNLNHDAMYWYRQDPGQGLRLIYYSQIVNDFQKGDIAEGYSVSREKKESFPLTVTSAQKNPTAFYLCASSMGQGFYNEQFFGPGTRLTVL.

The chain recombines TRBV5-6 with TRBJ1-3, with D uncertain. CDR3 length equals 12 residues. Trimming took 4 bases from V and 4 from J, leaving 6 bases between them. Germline values: CDR1 SGHDT, CDR2 YYEEEE. The CDR3 DNA reads TGTGCCAGCAGCGGCACCGGAAACACCATATATTTT. Protein: CASSGTGNTIYF.

The gene calls are TRBV18 and TRBJ1-1; D might be TRBD1 (6 bases). Germline V gives CDR1 KGHSH, CDR2 LQKENI. Trimming shortened V by 5 bases and J by 4 bases, and 26 bases separated the two germline ends. This CDR3 has 18 residues. CDR3 amino acids: CASSFQGHSGASGTEAFF. The CDR3 DNA reads TGTGCCAGCTCATTCCAAGGACATTCGGGGGCTTCGGGCACTGAAGCTTTCTTT.

A single count supports this clone. The J gene is TRBJ2-1, the V gene TRBV2; 11 nucleotides match TRBD2. The V and J ends lost 2 bases and 10 bases, in that order; junction bases with no gene match: 7. Looked up from germline, CDR1 is SNHLY and CDR2 is FYNNEI. This CDR3 has 15 amino acids. Here the CDR3 reads CASSEKLAGVPEQFF. CDR3 nucleotides: TGTGCCAGCAGTGAAAAACTAGCGGGAGTTCCGGAGCAGTTCTTC.

The V and J genes are TRBV4-2 and TRBJ2-1, with 10 bases that match TRBD2. Germline V gives CDR1 LGHNA, CDR2 YNFKEQ. Trimming at V came to 0 bases and at J to 8 bases, leaving 7 bases not matched to a gene. The CDR3 has 16 amino acids. CDR3 sequence (DNA): TGTGCCAGCAGCCAAGAAGTGAGCGGGAGGGGGGATGAGCAGTTCTTC. As protein: CASSQEVSGRGDEQFF.

The chain links TRBV19 to TRBJ2-7, with D maybe TRBD1 (6 bases). This CDR3 spans 13 amino acids. Trimming removed 5 bases at V and 3 bases at J, with 11 bases between. CDR1 is LNHDA, CDR2 SQIVND, per germline (reference sequence). Written as DNA, the CDR3 is TGTGCCAGTAGTTTCGGGACAATCTACGAGCAGTACTTC. The encoded protein is CASSFGTIYEQYF.

V gene TRBV5-4 combines with J gene TRBJ2-3, with D tentatively TRBD2 (6 bases). V lost 0 bases and J 4 bases, leaving 12 bases between the germline ends. Germline V gene lookup returns CDR1 SGHNT and CDR2 YYREEE (reference sequence). CDR3 length: 15 amino acids. CDR3 in amino acids: CASSLETGVADTQYF. The CDR3 DNA follows: TGTGCCAGCAGCTTGGAAACGGGAGTAGCAGATACGCAGTATTTT.

The rearrangement uses TRBV4-1 and TRBJ1-2; D not resolved. The germline V gene encodes CDR1 MGHRA and CDR2 YSYEKL. V shed 0 bases and J shed 6 bases, with 8 bases lying between them. The CDR3 is 13 amino acids. The DNA of the CDR3 is TGCGCCAGCAGCCAAGAAGGCCCTAATGGCTACACCTTC. This sequence encodes CASSQEGPNGYTF.

The CDR3 sequence: CASETDTEAFF. The CDR3 DNA reads TGCGCCAGCGAGACGGACACTGAAGCTTTCTTT. This rearrangement joins TRBV4-1 to TRBJ1-1, with no clear D. The germline gives CDR1 MGHRA, CDR2 YSYEKL. The CDR3 is 11 amino acids. V was trimmed by 8 bases and J by 3 bases, leaving 7 bases between them.

The chain joins TRBV9 to TRBJ1-1; TRBD1 agrees at 7 bases. CDR1 is SGDLS, CDR2 YYNGEE, per germline. The CDR3 has 16 amino acids. Germline trimming cut 0 bases from V and 4 bases from J; bases unmatched to any gene: 9. CDR3 DNA sequence: TGTGCCAGCAGCGTAGGAGGAGGGGGCGGCGGCACTGAAGCTTTCTTT. Amino acid sequence: CASSVGGGGGGTEAFF.

This chain connects TRBV30 to TRBJ2-7; 7 bases are shared with TRBD1. CDR3 length: 12 amino acids. Trimming removed 7 bases from V and 4 bases from J; junction bases left unmatched: 7. Germline assignment: CDR1 GTSNPN and CDR2 SVGIG (reference sequence). CDR3 sequence: CALQGMGYEQYF. CDR3 bases: TGTGCCTTACAGGGGATGGGATACGAGCAGTACTTC. The full variable domain, with the rest looked up from reference TRBV30 and TRBJ2-7, is SQTIHQWPATLVQPVGSPLSLECTVEGTSNPNLYWYRQAAGRGLQLLFYSVGIGQISSEVPQNLSASRPQDRQFILSSKKLLLSDSGFYLCALQGMGYEQYFGPGTRLTVT.

The chain uses TRBV19 and TRBJ2-5; the match to TRBD2 covers 11 bases. The CDR3 consists of 15 residues. CDR1 LNHDA and CDR2 SQIVND come from the germline V gene (reference sequence). With V trimmed by 3 bases and J by 4 bases, 4 bases remained unmatched. The CDR3 protein is CASSMFLAGGETQYF. The CDR3, as DNA: TGTGCCAGTAGTATGTTCCTAGCGGGAGGAGAGACCCAGTACTTC.

This clone showed up just once. The rearrangement uses TRBV5-8 and TRBJ1-2; D remains unclear. V was shortened by 0 bases and J by 4 bases, with 10 bases between the two germline ends. CDR3 length equals 14 residues. Germline V gives CDR1 SGHTS, CDR2 YDEGEE. The CDR3 coding sequence is TGTGCCAGCAGCTTGGCACGGCGAGTCTATGGCTACACCTTC. Translation: CASSLARRVYGYTF.

This clone was found a few times. This chain joins TRBV5-1 and TRBJ1-3; D is possibly TRBD1 (5 bases). Germline CDR1 SGHRS, CDR2 YFSETQ. Deletions cut 4 bases from V and 0 bases from J, with 14 bases between. This CDR3 has 16 residues. Here the CDR3 reads CASSGNTGDSGNTIYF. For the CDR3, the DNA is TGCGCCAGCAGCGGAAATACAGGCGACTCTGGAAACACCATATATTTT.

The chain combines TRBV29-1 with TRBJ2-7; possibly TRBD1 for D (6 bases). The V end lost 4 bases, the J end lost 2 bases, and 9 bases lay between the germline ends. Germline V gene lookup returns CDR1 SQVTM and CDR2 ANQGSEA. The CDR3 contains 12 residues. The CDR3 coding sequence is TGCAGCGTTGCCAGGGGCGCCTACGAGCAGTACTTC. Its translation is CSVARGAYEQYF.

This clone was detected once. The chain is built from TRBV6-1 and TRBJ1-1, with no clear D. Germline V gives CDR1 MNHNS, CDR2 SASEGT. Trimming pared 2 bases from V and 7 bases from J, leaving 5 bases between. The CDR3 totals 11 residues. The CDR3 reads CASSEQVEAFF. In DNA form, the CDR3 reads TGTGCCAGCAGTGAACAGGTTGAAGCTTTCTTT.

V gene TRBV18 combines with J gene TRBJ2-1, with D possibly matching TRBD2 (6 bases). The CDR3 is 14 amino acids. Germline CDR1 and CDR2: KGHSH and LQKENI. V dropped 3 bases and J dropped 6 bases, with 12 bases sitting between them. In DNA form, the CDR3 reads TGTGCCAGCTCACCCTCGAGACTAGGCAATGAGCAGTTCTTC. It specifies CASSPSRLGNEQFF.

This clone appeared once. This chain uses TRBV7-2 with TRBJ2-7; the D is unclear. Germline V gene lookup returns CDR1 SGHTA and CDR2 FQGNSA. This CDR3 region has 14 residues. Trimming took 5 bases from V and 0 from J, leaving 11 bases between them. CDR3 nucleotide sequence: TGTGCCAGCAGCCCACGGCTAGTCTCCTACGAGCAGTACTTC. Encoded protein: CASSPRLVSYEQYF.

The chain combines TRBV7-9 with TRBJ1-4, with D maybe TRBD1 (5 bases). From germline, CDR1 is SEHNR and CDR2 FQNEAQ (reference sequence). The CDR3 has 15 amino acids. Trimming shortened V by 3 bases and J by 7 bases, and 15 bases separated the two germline ends. CDR3 DNA: TGTGCCAGCAGCTTGGTTCAGTTGGGGGGTGAAAAACTGTTTTTT. It specifies CASSLVQLGGEKLFF.